The present T cell receptor beta chain was sequenced within a study of blood T cell repertoires in COVID-19. Background on the study: PBMCs, B-cell-depleted T cells, or T cells provided the cDNA or gDNA that made up the material.

Sequencing was performed with immunoSEQ multiplex PCR; in TCRdb, only in-frame clones are kept and a portion is missing. Altogether about 200,000 clones are present, 80% to 90% being singletons, with the ten largest covering around 8.9%. The trim removed 5 bases at V and 0 bases at J, leaving 9 bases unmatched. The CDR3 totals 17 residues. Germline loops: CDR1 SEHNR, CDR2 FQNEAQ (reference sequence). Material: PBMCs or T cells enriched from blood (not recorded which). The genes are TRBV7-9 and TRBJ2-2; 7 positions match TRBD1. This sequence was found in a woman aged 18-30 years who had recovered from COVID-19. CDR3 DNA: TGTGCCAGCAGCCCGCACCTGGACAGGACGAACACCGGGGAGCTGTTTTTT. This sequence encodes CASSPHLDRTNTGELFF.